The clone carrying this T cell receptor (beta chain) was seen more than once but under ten times. All donors were healthy, and all were Caucasian. This sample is drawn from a study of identical twins. TCRdb reprocessed the 5' RACE reads via MiXCR and lists one record per CDR3 protein. The sample lists hundreds of thousands of distinct CDR3 sequences, around 6% occurring once. This CDR3 has 15 amino acids. CDR1 is SGHRS and CDR2 is YFSETQ in the germline V gene. Trimming at V came to 4 bases and at J to 6 bases, leaving 9 bases not matched to a gene. The chain combines TRBV5-1 with TRBJ2-2; 7 bases are shared with TRBD1. The clonotype comes from a young man in good health. The sequencing sample was made of naive T cells sorted from blood. The CDR3 DNA reads as TGCGCCAGCAGCCATGAAACTCAGGGGGCCGGGGAGCTGTTTTTT. This sequence encodes CASSHETQGAGELFF.